Shown below are 18 T cell receptor beta chains from a single sample sequenced in a study of response to subunit inactivated influenza vaccine. TCRdb redid the calling of the RT-PCR reads with MiXCR, one entry per CDR3 protein. The table includes around 490,000 distinct CDR3 sequences, 6% to 9% detected once. Sequencing used PBMCs from blood, obtained roughly 24 months after vaccination. These receptors were taken from a man between 50 and 69 years old who received an inactivated influenza vaccine.

This clonotype was counted ten times or more. The chain carries TRBV12-3 or TRBV12-4 and TRBJ1-5; 7 bases are a match to TRBD1. V shed 7 bases, J shed 7 bases, and the junction held 16 bases outside the gene matches. The CDR3 runs to 16 residues. Here the CDR3 DNA reads TGTGCCAGCACCCCCGGAGTAGGGGGCGCGTGGCAGCCCCAGCATTTT. It encodes CASTPGVGGAWQPQHF.

This clonotype was observed a handful of times. The rearrangement links TRBV12-5 to TRBJ2-5, with 7 bases lining up with TRBD1. The CDR3 is 14 amino acids. Per the germline V gene, CDR1 is LGHNT and CDR2 is FRNRAP. Trimming cost V 6 bases and J 2 bases; bases outside gene matches: 6. The CDR3 DNA sequence: TGTGCTAGTGGCCCCGGGACAGAACAAGAGACCCAGTACTTC. Translating gives CASGPGTEQETQYF.

This clonotype turned up a few times. The chain carries TRBV29-1 and TRBJ1-2; no firm D call. V was pared by 4 bases and J by 2 bases, with 8 bases between. The CDR3 extends over 12 amino acids. Germline V gene lookup returns CDR1 SQVTM and CDR2 ANQGSEA. DNA for the CDR3: TGCAGCGTTGGTGACAAAAACTATGGCTACACCTTC. It encodes CSVGDKNYGYTF.

In its sample, this clonotype was seen a few times. V usage is TRBV4-2 and J usage is TRBJ2-7; D remains unclear. The V gene's germline CDR1 is LGHNA and CDR2 YNFKEQ. Trimming removed 2 bases from V and 2 bases from J, with 16 bases in between. The CDR3 has 16 amino acids. The DNA of the CDR3 is TGTGCCAGCAGCCAACACTTAAGGAGTACCACCTACGAGCAGTACTTC. It yields the protein CASSQHLRSTTYEQYF.

This clonotype was seen a few times. The chain employs TRBV24-1 and TRBJ2-7; 10 nucleotides align to TRBD2. The CDR3 runs to 16 residues. Germline assignment: CDR1 KGHDR and CDR2 SFDVKD. The trim removed 4 bases at V and 5 bases at J, leaving 10 bases unmatched. The CDR3 protein is CATSEPSGSGLDEQYF. CDR3 nucleotides: TGTGCCACCAGTGAGCCTAGCGGGAGTGGATTGGACGAGCAGTACTTC.

This clonotype showed up just a few times. The chain employs TRBV21-1 and TRBJ2-7; TRBD1 is the table's D call and was not checked against the DNA. TRBV21-1 is a pseudogene segment. The CDR3 is 14 amino acids. As DNA, the CDR3 is TGTGCCAGCAGCAAAGACCCCAACCCTGGCGAGCAGTACTTC. This gives the protein CASSKDPNPGEQYF.

J is TRBJ2-1 and V is TRBV7-9; possible D gene TRBD1, 6 bases. V was clipped by 4 bases and J by 7 bases, with 23 bases between them. Germline lookup yields CDR1 SEHNR and CDR2 FQNEAQ (reference sequence). CDR3 length: 17 residues. The CDR3 sequence is CASSYRSGVRGSNEQFF. The CDR3 DNA sequence: TGTGCCAGCAGCTATCGATCCGGGGTTAGGGGGAGTAATGAGCAGTTCTTC.

This clonotype was counted at least ten times. This chain connects TRBV4-3 to TRBJ1-2, with D perhaps TRBD1 (5 bases). This CDR3 has 16 residues. The V end was cut by 0 bases, the J end by 5 bases, with 16 bases between. Germline V lookup: CDR1 LGHNA, CDR2 YSLEER. CDR3 amino acids: CASSQDLLGLGYGYTF. For the CDR3, the DNA is TGCGCCAGCAGCCAAGATCTGCTGGGACTTGGTTATGGCTACACCTTC.

A few counts support this clonotype. The chain links TRBV7-2 to TRBJ2-3; D is unclear. The V end was cut by 3 bases, the J end by 6 bases, with 10 bases between. The CDR3 is 13 amino acids. Germline assignment: CDR1 SGHTA and CDR2 FQGNSA. In nucleotides, the CDR3 is TGTGCCAGCAGCTTGTTCCCTTTGGATACGCAGTATTTT. Its translation is CASSLFPLDTQYF. The entire variable domain, with the rest obtained from reference TRBV7-2 and TRBJ2-3, is as follows: GAGVSQSPSNKVTEKGKDVELRCDPISGHTALYWYRQSLGQGLEFLIYFQGNSAPDKSGLPSDRFSAERTGGSVSTLTIQRTQQEDSAVYLCASSLFPLDTQYFGPGTRLTVL.

The sample holds many counts of this clonotype. The V gene is TRBV4-2, the J gene TRBJ2-4; D is perhaps TRBD2 (6 bases). The CDR3 consists of 15 residues. Germline CDR1 is LGHNA and CDR2 is YNFKEQ. V was cut by 0 bases and J by 1 base, with 7 bases left in between. The CDR3 protein is CASSQEAGAKNIQYF. CDR3 in DNA: TGTGCCAGCAGCCAAGAGGCGGGGGCCAAAAACATTCAGTACTTC.

This sequence joins TRBV4-2 and TRBJ2-5; TRBD2 matches 13 bases. V shed 1 base, J shed 3 bases, and the junction held 11 bases outside the gene matches. CDR1 LGHNA and CDR2 YNFKEQ come from the germline V gene. The CDR3 covers 19 residues. The CDR3 DNA reads TGTGCCAGCAGCCAAGTCATGACTAGCGGGAGGCGAGATGAAGAGACCCAGTACTTC. This sequence encodes CASSQVMTSGRRDEETQYF.

This clonotype occurred a few times. The chain uses TRBV4-3 and TRBJ2-1; D possibly corresponds to TRBD2 (5 bases). Germline CDR1 reads LGHNA; CDR2 reads YSLEER. The CDR3 has 14 residues. V was cut by 0 bases and J by 7 bases, with 10 bases left in between. In DNA, the CDR3 is TGCGCCAGCAGCCAAGACGGGATCCTGAATGAGCAGTTCTTC. Translating gives CASSQDGILNEQFF.

This clonotype has only a few counts. The chain joins TRBV20-1 to TRBJ2-2; 11 nucleotides agree with TRBD2. The CDR3 sequence is 15 residues long. Germline values: CDR1 DFQATT, CDR2 SNEGSKA (reference sequence). Trimming at V came to 1 base and at J to 7 bases, leaving 5 bases not matched to a gene. CDR3 sequence: CSARGSGRASGELFF. CDR3 nucleotide sequence: TGCAGTGCTAGAGGTAGCGGGAGGGCCAGCGGGGAGCTGTTTTTT.

This clonotype was seen a handful of times. The V call is TRBV5-1, the J call TRBJ2-7, with D perhaps matching TRBD2 (5 bases). The germline CDR1 and CDR2 sequences are SGHRS and YFSETQ. Trimming removed 1 base at V and 11 bases at J, with 16 bases between. There are 13 residues in the CDR3. This CDR3 is CASSLSWTEAEYF. CDR3 bases: TGCGCCAGCAGCTTGTCATGGACGGAGGCTGAGTACTTC.

This clonotype appeared many times. The chain employs TRBV20-1 and TRBJ2-7, with TRBD2 as a possible D gene (5 bases). Trimming removed 6 bases at V and 2 bases at J, with 11 bases between. The CDR3 runs 12 residues. Germline lookup yields CDR1 DFQATT and CDR2 SNEGSKA (reference sequence). CDR3 amino acids: CSASDGTYEQYF. For the CDR3, the DNA is TGCAGTGCATCCGACGGGACCTACGAGCAGTACTTC.

This clonotype has a handful of counts. CDR3 sequence reads: CASSLAGQRETQYF. The CDR3 coding sequence is TGTGCCAGCAGCCTGGCGGGACAGCGCGAGACCCAGTACTTC. V and J are TRBV12-3 or TRBV12-4 and TRBJ2-5; perhaps TRBD1 as D (7 bases). V lost 6 bases, J lost 5 bases, and 16 bases lay in between. CDR3 length equals 14 residues.

In its sample, this clonotype was seen a few times. The rearrangement joins TRBV5-1 to TRBJ2-6; a possible D gene is TRBD2 (7 bases). V lost 0 bases and J lost 4, with 14 bases in between. Germline V CDR1 and CDR2: SGHRS, YFSETQ. This CDR3 contains 17 residues. CDR3 region: CASSLARGAQGANVLTF. The CDR3 nucleotides read TGCGCCAGCAGCTTGGCTCGGGGGGCGCAAGGGGCCAACGTCCTGACTTTC.

This sequence joins TRBV20-1 and TRBJ2-5; TRBD1 agrees at 11 bases. In germline, CDR1 is DFQATT, CDR2 SNEGSKA (reference sequence). This CDR3 has 13 residues. The trim removed 7 bases at V and 5 bases at J, leaving 6 bases unmatched. CDR3 in amino acids: CSERDRGTETQYF. CDR3 DNA: TGCAGTGAAAGGGACAGGGGGACGGAGACCCAGTACTTC.